Included here is one TCR beta chain sequence, with context. This specimen comes from a study of CD8+ T cells in alopecia areata. Isolated RNA was reverse transcribed into cDNA used as the sequencing template. The repertoire was sequenced with immunoSEQ multiplex PCR; TCRdb's copy has only in-frame clones and lacks some. The sample lists 110,000 to 150,000 clones, less than 75% occurring once. This sequence was found in a human donor in good health. Sequenced: CD8+ T cells sorted from blood.

The CDR3 region is CSVEDKREDLTYEQYF. The CDR3 nucleotides are TGCAGCGTTGAAGATAAGCGGGAGGACCTGACCTACGAGCAGTACTTC. The rearrangement links TRBV29-1 to TRBJ2-7; the match to TRBD2 covers 9 bases. This CDR3 has 16 residues. CDR1 and CDR2 (germline): SQVTM, ANQGSEA. Trimming took 0 bases from V and 2 from J; bases not matched to a gene: 8.